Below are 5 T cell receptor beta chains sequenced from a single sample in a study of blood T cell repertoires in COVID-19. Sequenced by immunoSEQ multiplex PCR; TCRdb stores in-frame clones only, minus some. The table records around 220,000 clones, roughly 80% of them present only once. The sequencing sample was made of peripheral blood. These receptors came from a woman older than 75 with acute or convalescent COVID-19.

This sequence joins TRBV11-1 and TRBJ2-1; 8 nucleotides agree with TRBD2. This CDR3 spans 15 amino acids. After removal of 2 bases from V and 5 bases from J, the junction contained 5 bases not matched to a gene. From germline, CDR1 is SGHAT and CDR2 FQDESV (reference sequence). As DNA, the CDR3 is TGTGCCAGCAGCTTATACGGGGGGGGTAACAATGAGCAGTTCTTC. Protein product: CASSLYGGGNNEQFF.

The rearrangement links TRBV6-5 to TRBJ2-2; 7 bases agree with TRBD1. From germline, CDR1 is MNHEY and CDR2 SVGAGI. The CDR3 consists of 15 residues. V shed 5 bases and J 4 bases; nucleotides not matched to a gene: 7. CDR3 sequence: CASSPQTGLTGELFF. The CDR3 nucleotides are TGTGCCAGCAGTCCCCAGACAGGGCTCACCGGGGAGCTGTTTTTT.

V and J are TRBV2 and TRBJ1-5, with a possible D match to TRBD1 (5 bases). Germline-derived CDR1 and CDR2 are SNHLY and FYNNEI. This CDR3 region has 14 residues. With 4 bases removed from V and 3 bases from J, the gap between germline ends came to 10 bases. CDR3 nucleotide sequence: TGTGCCAGCAGTGTAGGCAGGGTCAATCAGCCCCAGCATTTT. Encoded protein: CASSVGRVNQPQHF.

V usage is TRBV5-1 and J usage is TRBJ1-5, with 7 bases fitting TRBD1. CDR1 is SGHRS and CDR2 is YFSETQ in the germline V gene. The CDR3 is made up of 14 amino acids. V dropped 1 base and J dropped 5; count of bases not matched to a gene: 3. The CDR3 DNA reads TGCGCCAGCAGCTTGACAGGGGCGGATCAGCCCCAGCATTTT. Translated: CASSLTGADQPQHF.

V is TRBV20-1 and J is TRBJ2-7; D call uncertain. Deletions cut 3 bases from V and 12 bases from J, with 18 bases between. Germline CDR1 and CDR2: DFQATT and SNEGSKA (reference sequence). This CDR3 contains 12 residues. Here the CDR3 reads CSASKVARLPYF. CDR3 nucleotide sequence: TGCAGTGCTAGTAAGGTAGCTCGTCTTCCGTACTTC.